Listed below are T cell receptor beta chains from one sample, sequenced in a study of blood T cell repertoires in COVID-19. Generated by immunoSEQ multiplex PCR, the TCRdb table keeps only in-frame clones and is missing some. The profile shows around 180,000 clones, approximately 86% of them singletons. The sequencing sample was made of peripheral blood. The receptors were sampled from a woman of 80 years or more with acute or convalescent COVID-19. Each CDR3 is given with its conserved first and last residue. The order of the fields is D gene, CDR3 length, J gene, clone size, V gene, CDR3 DNA, CDR3 protein. A D gene is named only where the DNA matches it firmly. Where a row states a size, it is once, few, many or the class of an expanded clone; other rows omit it.

TRBD2	16	TRBJ2-5	.	TRBV6-2/TRBV6-3	TGTGCCAGCAGCCGTGGACTAGCGGGGGTGTGGGCGACCCAGTACTTC	CASSRGLAGVWATQYF
.	12	TRBJ2-3	once	TRBV6-5	TGTGCCAGCACTTGGGGCCAGTATACGCAGTATTTT	CASTWGQYTQYF
TRBD1	15	TRBJ2-7	.	TRBV19	TGTGCCAGTAGTATAGGACAGGGGGCGCGAAAAGAGCAGTACTTC	CASSIGQGARKEQYF
TRBD1	16	TRBJ2-7	.	TRBV27	TGTGCCAGCAGTTTATTGGGGGTTGGACAGGGACACGAGCAGTACTTC	CASSLLGVGQGHEQYF
.	14	TRBJ2-7	few	TRBV7-2	TGTGCCAGCAGCTTAGACATCAGCTCCTACGAGCAGTACTTC	CASSLDISSYEQYF
.	18	TRBJ1-4	.	TRBV11-2	TGTGCCAGCAGCCCCCCGCGGGGGACGGGAGCAACTAATGAAAAACTGTTTTTT	CASSPPRGTGATNEKLFF
.	12	TRBJ1-2	.	TRBV19	TGTGCCAGTCGTGGGCAGGGCCATGGCTACACCTTC	CASRGQGHGYTF
TRBD1	16	TRBJ2-2	.	TRBV19	TGTGCCAGTAGTCCCCTGACAGGGGCCCGTGGCGGGGAGCTGTTTTTT	CASSPLTGARGGELFF
.	14	TRBJ1-2	.	TRBV3-1/TRBV3-2	TGTGCCAGCAGCCAAGCGGTCGGGAGCTATGGCTACACCTTC	CASSQAVGSYGYTF
.	13	TRBJ1-2	.	TRBV7-9	TGTGCCAGCAGCTTAGCGGGCGAGTATGGCTACACCTTC	CASSLAGEYGYTF